These 11 T cell receptor beta chains came from one sample sequenced in a study of human T cells and chemical hapten exposure. Time point of the sample: pre-sensitization, week 0. Treatment noted: therapeutic diphenylcyclopropenone sensitization with weekly scalp DPC. Sequencing started from total RNA isolated from unfractionated whole blood. TCRdb itself ran the RACE reads through MiXCR, one entry per CDR3 protein. In the table there are under 40,000 distinct CDR3 sequences, approximately 12% of which are singletons. Sequenced material: whole blood, taken in connection with sensitization to the hapten diphenylcyclopropenone (DPC). Receptors were obtained from a woman in her thirties or forties with alopecia areata. Some clones in this sample may be carry-over from other donors' samples.

The V gene is TRBV27, the J gene TRBJ2-1, with D tentatively TRBD2 (6 bases). V dropped 6 bases and J dropped 3 bases, with 12 bases sitting between them. CDR1 is MNHEY and CDR2 is SMNVEV in the germline V gene (reference sequence). The CDR3 extends over 14 amino acids. This CDR3 reads CASRSGTDYNEQFF. As DNA, the CDR3 is TGTGCCAGCAGATCCGGGACTGACTACAATGAGCAGTTCTTC.

The chain is built from TRBV4-1 and TRBJ2-6, with D hard to call. Trimming removed 0 bases at V and 0 bases at J, with 6 bases between. Germline CDR1 is MGHRA and CDR2 is YSYEKL. The CDR3 has 16 residues. CDR3 bases: TGCGCCAGCAGCCAAGATGCGCTCTCTGGGGCCAACGTCCTGACTTTC. Residues: CASSQDALSGANVLTF.

This clonotype was seen a few times. This chain uses TRBV4-1 with TRBJ1-4; TRBD1 aligns across 8 bases. This CDR3 has 15 residues. V gave up 4 bases and J gave up 7 bases; unmatched junction bases: 8. Germline CDR1 MGHRA, CDR2 YSYEKL. The CDR3 nucleotides read TGCGCCAGCAGCCTAACCGGGACAGGTCCTGAAAAACTGTTTTTT. Its translation is CASSLTGTGPEKLFF.

This clonotype has at least ten counts. The chain uses TRBV4-3 and TRBJ2-7, with 9 bases fitting TRBD2. Germline trimming cut 1 base from V and 7 bases from J; bases unmatched to any gene: 11. The CDR3 loop spans 16 amino acids. CDR1 and CDR2 (germline): LGHNA, YSLEER. The CDR3 reads CASSQGPGTSLLEQYF. CDR3 in DNA: TGCGCCAGCAGCCAAGGCCCCGGGACTAGCCTCCTAGAGCAGTACTTC.

This clonotype has a count of ten or more. The chain employs TRBV6-2 or TRBV6-3 and TRBJ2-7; D not resolved. This CDR3 is 11 amino acids long. From germline, CDR1 is MNHEY and CDR2 SVGEGT. V was shortened by 4 bases and J by 1 base, with 2 bases between the two germline ends. Here the CDR3 reads CASSFSYEQYF. DNA of the CDR3: TGTGCCAGCAGTTTTTCCTACGAGCAGTACTTC.

This clonotype has just a few counts. The J gene is TRBJ2-5, the V gene TRBV15, with 8 bases lining up with TRBD1. The germline CDR1 and CDR2 sequences are LNHNV and YYDKDF (reference sequence). This CDR3 contains 15 residues. The V gene end was trimmed by 0 bases and the J gene end by 4 bases; junction bases not matched to a gene: 4. CDR3 loop: CATSRDLQGGETQYF. The CDR3 bases are TGTGCCACCAGCAGAGATCTACAGGGGGGAGAGACCCAGTACTTC.

This clonotype was seen only once. The rearrangement links TRBV5-1 to TRBJ2-7; TRBD2 might be the D (6 bases). Germline V CDR1 and CDR2: SGHRS, YFSETQ. V was trimmed by 4 bases and J by 1 base, leaving 12 bases between them. The CDR3 is made up of 14 amino acids. CDR3 protein: CASSPTGGSYEQYF. CDR3 in DNA: TGCGCCAGCAGCCCCACTGGGGGGTCCTACGAGCAGTACTTC.

This chain connects TRBV6-5 to TRBJ2-1, with TRBD1 identical over 9 bases. The CDR3 length is 15 residues. Per germline, CDR1 MNHEY and CDR2 SVGAGI. The V gene end was trimmed by 5 bases and the J gene end by 9 bases; junction bases not matched to a gene: 11. CDR3 protein: CASSQQGALSGEQFF. The CDR3 region has the DNA TGTGCCAGCAGTCAACAGGGGGCCTTGTCGGGTGAGCAGTTCTTC.

This clonotype was observed at least ten times. The genes are TRBV7-9 and TRBJ1-6; D not certain. The germline V gene encodes CDR1 SEHNR and CDR2 FQNEAQ (reference sequence). The CDR3 is made up of 13 amino acids. V gave up 5 bases and J gave up 6 bases, with 8 bases separating them. As DNA, the CDR3 is TGTGCCAGCAGCCCCTTATCTAATTCACCCCTCCACTTT. Translated, it gives CASSPLSNSPLHF.

The table lists this clonotype with a few counts. V usage is TRBV7-2 and J usage is TRBJ2-1; no clear D. This CDR3 contains 14 residues. CDR1 is SGHTA, CDR2 FQGNSA, per germline. V lost 5 bases to trimming and J lost 6 bases, with 14 bases between them. The CDR3 DNA reads TGTGCCAGCAGCCGTAGGTTCAAGGTCAATGAGCAGTTCTTC. This translates into CASSRRFKVNEQFF.

The chain recombines TRBV10-3 with TRBJ1-1; no clear D gene. This CDR3 is built from 12 residues. V was cut by 8 bases and J by 4 bases, with 11 bases left in between. Per the germline V gene, CDR1 is ENHRY and CDR2 is SYGVKD. The chain's CDR3 is CAIGMDLTEAFF. The CDR3 bases are TGTGCCATCGGTATGGACCTCACTGAAGCTTTCTTT.